The 22 T cell receptor beta chains below were found in one sample sequenced in a study of tissue T cells after allogeneic stem cell transplantation. TCRdb's table, derived via immunoSEQ multiplex PCR, lists solely in-frame clones and lacks some. Of roughly 7,200 clones listed, 45% to 50% were seen once; the top ten hold around 4%. This sample's time point: mouse harvest day 7 after allogeneic transplant. Each mouse received 10^7 T-cell-depleted marrow cells plus 10^6 splenic CD5+ T cells by tail vein. The sequenced sample was gut tissue. Receptor source: a female BALB/c mouse given C57BL/6 T cells with graft-versus-host disease after an allogeneic hematopoietic cell transplant.

A note on this clone: All gene names here are mouse names. From the germline J gene comes the end of the CDR3, since the read stops 1 residue before it. The V gene is TRBV26, the J gene TRBJ2-5, with D uncertain. The germline V gene encodes CDR1 KGHPV and CDR2 FQNQEV (reference sequence). V lost 4 bases and J 0 bases, leaving 5 bases between the germline ends. The CDR3 covers 13 residues. CDR3 DNA (partial): TGTGCCAGCAGTCCCAATAACCAAGACACCCAGTAC. This sequence encodes CASSPNNQDTQY. The full CDR3 sequence reads CASSPNNQDTQYF.

This clone was counted a few times. Here the gene names and germline are mouse. CDR3 in amino acids: CTCSARDRVNQAPLF. CDR3 bases read: TGCACCTGCAGTGCCCGGGACAGGGTCAACCAGGCTCCGCTT. The chain joins TRBV1 to TRBJ1-5; the match to TRBD1 covers 9 bases. The observed sequence ends 1 residue before the CDR3 terminus, with the missing tail filled in from the germline J gene. This CDR3 has 15 residues. Trimming at V came to 3 bases and at J to 3 bases, leaving 3 bases not matched to a gene. CDR1 and CDR2 from the germline V gene are NSQYPW and LRSPGD (reference sequence).

The table lists this clone with a few counts. The gene names here belong to mouse. The read stops 1 residue short of the end of the CDR3; the missing end is completed from the germline J gene. The rearrangement uses TRBV14 and TRBJ2-7, with 7 bases aligning to TRBD1. CDR3 length: 14 amino acids. Trimming removed 1 base from V and 2 bases from J; junction bases left unmatched: 3. Germline V gene lookup returns CDR1 SGHDT and CDR2 FRDEAV. The DNA read from the CDR3 is TGTGCCAGCAGTTTCAGGGACAGACCCTATGAACAGTAC. As protein: CASSFRDRPYEQY. The entire CDR3 protein is CASSFRDRPYEQYF.

This clone was picked up a small number of times. Genes and germline are mouse. The read ends 1 residue before the CDR3 terminus; that terminus is restored from the germline J gene. The chain links TRBV12-1 to TRBJ2-7; 11 nucleotides match TRBD1. This CDR3 has 13 residues. V shed 2 bases and J 5 bases; nucleotides not matched to a gene: 1. CDR1 is SGHSN, CDR2 HYEKVE, per germline. The CDR3 sequence: CASSRTGGHEQYF. The part of the CDR3 DNA that was read is TGTGCCAGCTCTCGGACAGGGGGCCATGAACAGTAC. The entire variable domain, with the rest obtained from reference TRBV12-1 and TRBJ2-7, is as follows: DSGVVQSPRHIIKEKGGRSVLTCIPISGHSNVVWYQQTLGKELKFLIQHYEKVERDKGFLPSRFSVQQFDDYHSEMNMSALELEDSAMYFCASSRTGGHEQYFGPGTRLTVL.

Regarding this clone: Gene names refer to mouse genes. The CDR3 end falls 1 residue outside the read, so it is completed with the germline J gene. The rearrangement links TRBV3 to TRBJ2-5, with TRBD2 matching 7 bases. Unmatched junction bases numbered 3, after V lost 4 bases and J lost 2 bases. Looked up from germline, CDR1 is SNHLY and CDR2 is FYNGKV (reference sequence). CDR3 length: 14 residues. The CDR3 reads CASSSLGLQDTQYF. The covered CDR3 bases are TGTGCCAGCAGCTCACTGGGGCTCCAAGACACCCAGTAC.

This clone was picked up a small number of times. Mouse germline and gene names are used. The read halts 1 residue ahead of the CDR3 end, with the missing end drawn from the germline J gene. The chain links TRBV26 to TRBJ2-4; possibly TRBD1 for D (5 bases). V was cut by 4 bases and J by 6 bases, with 8 bases left in between. CDR3 size: 12 residues. Germline CDR1 KGHPV, CDR2 FQNQEV (reference sequence). CDR3 residues: CASSQGKNTLYF. CDR3 bases read: TGTGCCAGCAGTCAGGGGAAGAACACCTTGTAC. The full variable domain, with the rest looked up from reference TRBV26 and TRBJ2-4, is NSKVIQTPRYLVKGQGQKAKMRCIPEKGHPVVFWYQQNKNNEFKFLINFQNQEVLQQIDMTEKRFSAECPSNSPCSLEIQSSEAGDSALYLCASSQGKNTLYFGAGTRLSVL.

Notes on this clone: Germline and genes here are mouse. The read falls 1 residue short of the CDR3 end, and the missing part is taken from the germline J gene. The genes are TRBV26 and TRBJ1-2; D might be TRBD1 (6 bases). This CDR3 has 14 amino acids. Germline CDR1 reads KGHPV; CDR2 reads FQNQEV (reference sequence). V dropped 3 bases and J dropped 0 bases, with 8 bases sitting between them. The covered CDR3 bases are TGTGCCAGCAGTCTACAGGGTCCAAACTCCGACTACACC. Its protein is CASSLQGPNSDYT. The whole CDR3 protein reads CASSLQGPNSDYTF.

On this clone itself: Gene names are the mouse ones. Read coverage stops 1 residue before the CDR3 terminus; the germline J gene supplies the remainder. The chain is built from TRBV26 and TRBJ2-3, with D hard to call. Trimming cost V 2 bases and J 0 bases, with 6 bases left between them. Per germline, CDR1 KGHPV and CDR2 FQNQEV (reference sequence). The CDR3 consists of 14 residues. Partial CDR3 DNA: TGTGCCAGCAGTCTGCTGGTTAGTGCAGAAACGCTGTAT. Translation gives CASSLLVSAETLY. The complete CDR3 sequence is CASSLLVSAETLYF.

A remark on this clone: The gene names here belong to mouse. Read coverage stops 1 residue before the CDR3 terminus; the germline J gene supplies the remainder. The chain combines TRBV26 with TRBJ1-1; the D is unclear. With 0 bases removed from V and 0 bases from J, the gap between germline ends came to 5 bases. The CDR3 length is 14 residues. The germline CDR1 and CDR2 sequences are KGHPV and FQNQEV (reference sequence). The CDR3 DNA, read in part, is TGTGCCAGCAGTCTGTCAGGGTCAAACACAGAAGTCTTC. Protein sequence: CASSLSGSNTEVF. From start to end, the CDR3 is CASSLSGSNTEVFF.

On this clone: Gene names denote mouse genes. The read stops 1 residue short of the end of the CDR3; the missing end is completed from the germline J gene. The same CDR3 is also encoded by other DNA sequences in this sample. The chain joins TRBV15 to TRBJ1-3; unclear D gene. Germline CDR1 and CDR2: SGHND and FRSKSL. V lost 2 bases to trimming and J lost 0 bases, with 5 bases between them. The CDR3 loop spans 14 amino acids. The CDR3 bases that were read are TGTGCCAGCAGTTTAACGGGTTCTGGAAATACGCTCTAT. It codes for CASSLTGSGNTLY. The full CDR3 reads CASSLTGSGNTLYF.

Comment on this clone: Gene names are the mouse ones. The DNA ends 1 residue before the CDR3 does, and the rest of the CDR3 is filled in from the germline J gene. The V and J genes are TRBV12-1 and TRBJ2-7; 7 nucleotides match TRBD2. Germline V CDR1 and CDR2: SGHSN, HYEKVE. CDR3 length equals 15 residues. Trimming cost V 1 base and J 0 bases; bases outside gene matches: 5. The CDR3 DNA, read in part, is TGTGCCAGCTCTCTGGGGGGGGTGAGCTCCTATGAACAGTAC. Translating gives CASSLGGVSSYEQY. The full CDR3 protein is CASSLGGVSSYEQYF. The full variable domain, completed using reference TRBV12-1 and TRBJ2-7, is DSGVVQSPRHIIKEKGGRSVLTCIPISGHSNVVWYQQTLGKELKFLIQHYEKVERDKGFLPSRFSVQQFDDYHSEMNMSALELEDSAMYFCASSLGGVSSYEQYFGPGTRLTVL.

Remarks on this clone: Here the gene names and germline are mouse. The observed sequence ends 1 residue before the CDR3 terminus, with the missing tail filled in from the germline J gene. The genes are TRBV15 and TRBJ2-2, with 9 bases fitting TRBD2. The germline CDR1 and CDR2 sequences are SGHND and FRSKSL. With V trimmed by 1 base and J by 4 bases, 4 bases remained unmatched. The CDR3 spans 16 residues. The part of the CDR3 DNA that was read is TGTGCCAGCAGTTTAGTGGGGGGGCGCGCCACCGGGCAGCTCTAC. Protein sequence: CASSLVGGRATGQLY. The full CDR3 protein is CASSLVGGRATGQLYF.

This clone was observed a few times. Gene and germline names: mouse. The read halts 1 residue ahead of the CDR3 end, with the missing end drawn from the germline J gene. The J gene is TRBJ2-7, the V gene TRBV3; TRBD1 is a possible D gene (6 bases). The ends were cut back, 3 bases at V and 4 bases at J, with 10 bases in the middle. Germline assignment: CDR1 SNHLY and CDR2 FYNGKV (reference sequence). The CDR3 is made up of 13 amino acids. The sequenced part of the CDR3 DNA is TGTGCCAGCAGCTTGGGGACAAAATATGAACAGTAC. This encodes CASSLGTKYEQY. The CDR3 in full is CASSLGTKYEQYF.

Comments on this clone: The listed genes are named as in mouse. The missing CDR3 end, 1 residue past where the read stops, is filled in from the germline J gene. The genes are TRBV26 and TRBJ2-5; 8 bases are shared with TRBD2. V lost 6 bases and J lost 2; bases outside the gene matches: 4. The CDR3 loop spans 14 amino acids. Germline V gene sequence: CDR1 KGHPV, CDR2 FQNQEV (reference sequence). The CDR3 bases that were read are TGTGCCAGCAGCCACTGGGGGATCCAAGACACCCAGTAC. This gives the protein CASSHWGIQDTQY. The whole CDR3 is CASSHWGIQDTQYF.

The sample holds a few counts of this clone. The genes are named according to mouse. Coverage ceases 1 residue before the CDR3 finishes, and the germline J gene fills in the end. The chain joins TRBV5 to TRBJ1-3; D might be TRBD1 (5 bases). The CDR3 runs 13 residues. V lost 4 bases and J lost 3, with 7 bases in between. The germline gives CDR1 LGHNA, CDR2 YNLKQL (reference sequence). The covered CDR3 bases are TGTGCCAGCAGCCGGGGGAATGGAAATACGCTCTAT. Protein product: CASSRGNGNTLY. The entire CDR3 protein reads CASSRGNGNTLYF.

This clone was recorded a few times. Gene names follow the mouse nomenclature. The read comes to an end 1 residue before the CDR3 does, leaving the germline J gene to fill in the end. J is TRBJ1-3 and V is TRBV3; 8 bases line up with TRBD1. The germline V gene has CDR1 SNHLY and CDR2 FYNGKV (reference sequence). The V and J ends lost 2 bases and 4 bases, in that order; junction bases with no gene match: 4. This CDR3 comprises 15 residues. The CDR3 loop is CASSLQGALGNTLYF. The CDR3 DNA, read in part, is TGTGCCAGCAGCTTACAGGGGGCGCTCGGAAATACGCTCTAT.

In the case of this clone: The gene symbols are mouse symbols. Sequencing ends 1 residue short of the CDR3 end; the germline J gene provides the rest. The chain is built from TRBV19 and TRBJ1-4; tentative D call: TRBD1 (6 bases). The CDR3 loop spans 16 amino acids. V was clipped by 4 bases and J by 0 bases, with 13 bases between them. CDR1 is FNHDT and CDR2 is SITEND in the germline V gene (reference sequence). CDR3 amino acids: CASSPIRGISNERLFF. The part of the CDR3 DNA that was read is TGTGCCAGCAGTCCCATCAGGGGAATTTCCAACGAAAGATTATTT.

This clone was found a few times. The gene symbols are mouse symbols. The CDR3 extends 1 residue past the end of the read, so its final part is completed from the germline J gene. This chain links TRBV20 with TRBJ2-1, with a tentative D call TRBD2 (7 bases). Germline-derived CDR1 and CDR2 are GFQATS and STVNSAI. Between the trimmed V and J ends, which lost 0 bases and 7 bases, there was a span of 10 bases. The CDR3 covers 13 residues. The chain's CDR3 is CGARDGGRAEQFF. Incomplete CDR3 DNA: TGTGGTGCTAGGGATGGGGGGCGAGCTGAGCAGTTC. Full variable domain (rest looked up from reference TRBV20 and TRBJ2-1): GALVYQYPRRTICKSGTSMRMECQAVGFQATSVAWYRQSPQKTFELIALSTVNSAIKYEQNFTQEKFPISHPNLSFSSMTVLNAYLEDRGLYLCGARDGGRAEQFFGPGTRLTVL.

With respect to this clone: Germline and genes here are mouse. The read finishes 1 residue shy of the CDR3 end, and the germline J gene is used to complete it. This chain links TRBV12-2 with TRBJ1-6; D may be TRBD1 (6 bases). TRBJ1-6 is an ORF, and what it does is uncertain. The CDR3 is 15 amino acids. CDR1 is SGHLS, CDR2 HYDKME, per germline. The V and J ends lost 4 bases and 0 bases respectively, with 9 bases between them. Incomplete CDR3 DNA: TGTGCCAGCTCGTGGGACAATTCCTATAATTCGCCCCTCTAC. As protein: CASSWDNSYNSPLY. The CDR3, in full, reads CASSWDNSYNSPLYF.

This clone is termed large (0.1 to 1%). Gene names and germline refer to mouse. The read ends 1 residue shy of where the CDR3 ends; the end is completed using the germline J gene. The chain has TRBV29 and TRBJ2-7; 11 bases map to TRBD2. V shed 10 bases and J 4 bases; nucleotides not matched to a gene: 3. The CDR3 consists of 12 residues. Germline V gene data show CDR1 as MSHET and CDR2 as SYDVDS. The CDR3 loop is CATRDWGYEQYF. The CDR3 bases that were read are TGTGCTACCCGGGACTGGGGGTATGAACAGTAC.

As for this clone: Genes and germline are mouse. The DNA ends 1 residue before the CDR3 does, and the rest of the CDR3 is filled in from the germline J gene. V usage is TRBV23 and J usage is TRBJ2-1; TRBD1 was called by the table and not checked on the DNA. The CDR3 is 13 amino acids. Germline lookup yields CDR1 KGHTA and CDR2 FQNQQP. The CDR3 loop is CSSSTGFYAEQFF. Incomplete CDR3 DNA: TGCTCCAGCTCGACAGGGTTCTATGCTGAGCAGTTC.

Turning to this clone: Gene names are mouse gene names. Sequencing ends 1 residue short of the CDR3 end; the germline J gene provides the rest. This chain joins TRBV13-2 and TRBJ1-2; tentatively, D is TRBD1 (5 bases). V shed 0 bases and J shed 0 bases, with 9 bases lying between them. CDR1 and CDR2 from the germline V gene are NNHNN and SYGAGS (reference sequence). The CDR3 runs 15 residues. CDR3 amino acids: CASGDAGRSNSDYTF. CDR3 bases read: TGTGCCAGCGGTGATGCAGGGCGTTCAAACTCCGACTACACC.